This T cell receptor (beta chain) was recorded in a study of tissue T cells after allogeneic stem cell transplantation. Time point specified: mouse harvest day 7 after allogeneic transplant. The graft held 10^6 splenic CD5+ T cells and 10^7 T-cell-depleted bone marrow cells. This mouse GVHD model was MHC-mismatched B6 to BALB/c, profiled day 7 or 14. Sequenced by immunoSEQ multiplex PCR; TCRdb stores in-frame clones only, minus some. Found here are some 1,900 clones, 55% to 70% of them singletons; the top ten hold over 8.5%. Germline V gene data show CDR1 as NNHDY and CDR2 as SYVADS. The ends were cut back, 1 base at V and 0 bases at J, with 11 bases in the middle. This CDR3 has 15 residues. This clone came up once. The gene symbols are mouse symbols. The read stops 1 residue short of the end of the CDR3; the missing end is completed from the germline J gene.

The sample comprised liver tissue. The sequence came from a female BALB/c mouse given C57BL/6 T cells with graft-versus-host disease after an allogeneic hematopoietic cell transplant. This rearrangement joins TRBV13-3 to TRBJ2-7; possible D gene TRBD2, 6 bases. The part of the CDR3 DNA that was read is TGTGCCAGCAGTGATCCGGGGGGTAGCTCCTATGAACAGTAC. Protein product: CASSDPGGSSYEQY. The CDR3 reads in full as CASSDPGGSSYEQYF.